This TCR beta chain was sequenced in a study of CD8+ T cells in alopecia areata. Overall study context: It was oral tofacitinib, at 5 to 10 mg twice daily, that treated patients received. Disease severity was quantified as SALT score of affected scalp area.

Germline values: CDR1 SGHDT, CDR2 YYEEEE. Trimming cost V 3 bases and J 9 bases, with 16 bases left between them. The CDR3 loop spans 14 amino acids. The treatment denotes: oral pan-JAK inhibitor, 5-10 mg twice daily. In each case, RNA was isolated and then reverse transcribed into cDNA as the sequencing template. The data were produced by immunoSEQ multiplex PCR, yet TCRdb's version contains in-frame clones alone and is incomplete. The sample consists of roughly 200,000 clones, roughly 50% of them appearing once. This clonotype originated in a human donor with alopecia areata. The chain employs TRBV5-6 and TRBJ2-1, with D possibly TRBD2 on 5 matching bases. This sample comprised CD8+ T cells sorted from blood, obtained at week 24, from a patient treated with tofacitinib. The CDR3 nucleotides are TGTGCCAGCAGCTACCAGACAAGCGGCGGTGAGCAGTTCTTC. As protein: CASSYQTSGGEQFF.